Presented here are 21 T cell receptor beta chains from one specimen sequenced in a study of blood T cells in healthy people across ages. A second PCR of about 7 to 12 cycles used a sample-barcoded 5' primer and a J-beta primer mix. One entry per CDR3 protein, called by TCRdb with MiXCR from the 5' RACE reads. The data hold about 280,000 distinct CDR3 sequences, with roughly 29% observed a single time. The sample comprised blood. All receptors derive from a woman between 65 and 79 years old in good health.

This clonotype was seen more than once but under ten times. This sequence joins TRBV9 and TRBJ2-5, with a tentative D call TRBD2 (5 bases). The J call is doubtful: the DNA matches TRBJ2-7 better. The V gene's germline CDR1 is SGDLS and CDR2 YYNGEE. The CDR3 covers 15 residues. CDR3 protein: CASSVAFGDEYEQYF. The CDR3 DNA is TGTGCCAGCAGCGTAGCTTTCGGGGATGAATACGAGCAGTACTTC.

The gene calls are TRBV7-9 and TRBJ2-5; the D is unclear. Germline V CDR1 and CDR2: SEHNR, FQNEAQ (reference sequence). The CDR3 has 13 residues. Trimming removed 2 bases from V and 5 bases from J, with 9 bases in between. The CDR3 spells CASSLTQTETQYF. CDR3 coding DNA: TGTGCCAGCAGCTTAACGCAAACGGAGACCCAGTACTTC. Supplemented by reference TRBV7-9 and TRBJ2-5, the full variable domain reads DTGVSQNPRHKITKRGQNVTFRCDPISEHNRLYWYRQTLGQGPEFLTYFQNEAQLEKSRLLSDRFSAERPKGSFSTLEIQRTEQGDSAMYLCASSLTQTETQYFGPGTRLLVL.

This clonotype has only a few counts. J is TRBJ2-5 and V is TRBV6-1, with D hard to call. The CDR3 is 15 residues long. Trimming took off 1 base at V and 4 bases at J, with 13 bases between the two ends. The germline V gene encodes CDR1 MNHNS and CDR2 SASEGT. The CDR3 bases are TGTGCCAGCAGTGAAGGTTGGCCAGCACCAGAGACCCAGTACTTC. Its protein product is CASSEGWPAPETQYF.

This clonotype was recorded many times. The chain combines TRBV28 with TRBJ2-7; 10 nucleotides align to TRBD1. CDR3 length: 16 amino acids. Germline CDR1 MDHEN, CDR2 SYDVKM. V gave up 5 bases and J gave up 2 bases; unmatched junction bases: 9. CDR3 bases: TGTGCCAGCAGTCTCCTCCGCGGGACAGGGGCCTACGAGCAGTACTTC. Its translation is CASSLLRGTGAYEQYF. Looking up the rest from reference TRBV28 and TRBJ2-7 gives the full variable domain: DVKVTQSSRYLVKRTGEKVFLECVQDMDHENMFWYRQDPGLGLRLIYFSYDVKMKEKGDIPEGYSVSREKKERFSLILESASTNQTSMYLCASSLLRGTGAYEQYFGPGTRLTVT.

The chain links TRBV14 to TRBJ2-7; TRBD1 might be the D (5 bases). Trimming removed 1 base at V and 3 bases at J, with 13 bases between. The germline gives CDR1 SGHDN, CDR2 FVKESK. The CDR3 has 15 residues. The CDR3 region has the DNA TGTGCCAGCAGCCAAGCAGGGTTACACTACTACGAGCAGTACTTC. Translation gives CASSQAGLHYYEQYF. Filled out from reference TRBV14 and TRBJ2-7, the complete variable domain reads EAGVTQFPSHSVIEKGQTVTLRCDPISGHDNLYWYRRVMGKEIKFLLHFVKESKQDESGMPNNRFLAERTGGTYSTLKVQPAELEDSGVYFCASSQAGLHYYEQYFGPGTRLTVT.

This clonotype has a count of ten or more. The chain couples TRBV6-2 or TRBV6-3 to TRBJ2-7; D remains unclear. The CDR3 loop spans 14 amino acids. V was pared by 7 bases and J by 2 bases, with 15 bases between. The germline CDR1 and CDR2 sequences are MNHEY and SVGEGT. CDR3 sequence (DNA): TGTGCCAGCACTTTGTGGGCTGGAACCTACGAGCAGTACTTC. This codes for CASTLWAGTYEQYF.

A remark on this clonotype: An end of the junction differs from the germline gene, which may be a read error. The V gene is TRBV5-4, the J gene TRBJ1-2, with D possibly TRBD1 on 5 matching bases. The CDR3 length is 13 residues. The V gene's germline CDR1 is SGHNT and CDR2 YYREEE (reference sequence). The CDR3 DNA sequence: TGTGCCTGCAGCCGGGACGGCCAACGGGGCTACACCTTC. This translates into CACSRDGQRGYTF.

Turning to this clonotype: One end of the junction does not line up with germline, which may come from a read error. The CDR3 loop is CASSPLDETQCF. The CDR3 DNA sequence: TGTGCCAGCTCACCATTAGATGAGACCCAGTGCTTC. V is TRBV18 and J is TRBJ2-1; the D is unclear. Germline lookup yields CDR1 KGHSH and CDR2 LQKENI. The CDR3 runs 12 residues.

V is TRBV9 and J is TRBJ2-3, with TRBD2 matching over 9 bases. Germline V gives CDR1 SGDLS, CDR2 YYNGEE. The ends lost 2 bases at V and 2 bases at J; junction bases unmatched: 6. The CDR3 sequence is 16 residues long. The CDR3 here is CASSVGSSGATDTQYF. Written as DNA, the CDR3 is TGTGCCAGCAGCGTGGGGTCTAGCGGGGCCACAGATACGCAGTATTTT. The entire variable domain, with the rest obtained from reference TRBV9 and TRBJ2-3, is as follows: DSGVTQTPKHLITATGQRVTLRCSPRSGDLSVYWYQQSLDQGLQFLIQYYNGEERAKGNILERFSAQQFPDLHSELNLSSLELGDSALYFCASSVGSSGATDTQYFGPGTRLTVL.

This clonotype was detected only a few times. The chain is built from TRBV2 and TRBJ2-4; D is uncertain. This CDR3 is 16 amino acids long. V dropped 4 bases and J dropped 0 bases, with 13 bases sitting between them. The germline CDR1 and CDR2 sequences are SNHLY and FYNNEI. CDR3 bases: TGTGCCAGCAGTGGAACACGGTCCCTAGCCAAAAACATTCAGTACTTC. Amino acid sequence: CASSGTRSLAKNIQYF. Complete variable domain (other parts from reference TRBV2 and TRBJ2-4): EPEVTQTPSHQVTQMGQEVILRCVPISNHLYFYWYRQILGQKVEFLVSFYNNEISEKSEIFDDQFSVERPDGSNFTLKIRSTKLEDSAMYFCASSGTRSLAKNIQYFGAGTRLSVL.

The genes are TRBV28 and TRBJ1-5, with 8 bases identical to TRBD1. Germline V CDR1 and CDR2: MDHEN, SYDVKM. The V segment lost 3 bases and the J segment 4 bases; nucleotides outside the gene matches: 5. The CDR3 loop spans 15 amino acids. CDR3 sequence reads: CASSFLGTGNQPQHF. Here the CDR3 DNA reads TGTGCCAGCAGTTTCCTTGGGACAGGTAATCAGCCCCAGCATTTT.

This clonotype occurred a few times. The chain employs TRBV20-1 and TRBJ2-7, with 11 bases matching TRBD2. CDR1 is DFQATT, CDR2 SNEGSKA, per germline (reference sequence). The CDR3 has 16 amino acids. V was clipped by 0 bases and J by 0 bases; unmatched bases: 4. The CDR3 loop is CSARDRLAGSSYEQYF. In nucleotides, the CDR3 is TGCAGTGCTAGAGATCGACTAGCGGGGAGCTCCTACGAGCAGTACTTC.

The V gene is TRBV12-3 or TRBV12-4, the J gene TRBJ1-2; D is ambiguous. This CDR3 is built from 14 residues. V was shortened by 8 bases and J by 6 bases, with 19 bases between the two germline ends. The CDR3 DNA is TGTGCCAGCGCATTGCCGGGAGTCTTTAATGGCTACACCTTC. Amino acids: CASALPGVFNGYTF.

The chain uses TRBV10-3 and TRBJ2-7, with 8 bases fitting TRBD2. The CDR3 has 14 amino acids. Germline V gives CDR1 ENHRY, CDR2 SYGVKD. Losses at the gene ends were 7 bases for V and 0 bases for J; bases not matched to a gene: 5. CDR3 residues: CAIKRGTDSYEQYF. The DNA for the CDR3 is TGTGCCATCAAGCGGGGGACGGACTCCTACGAGCAGTACTTC.

The sample holds a few counts of this clonotype. One end of the junction does not line up with germline, which may come from a read error. J is TRBJ2-1 and V is TRBV20-1, with 10 nucleotides matching TRBD2. This CDR3 spans 14 amino acids. In germline, CDR1 is DFQATT, CDR2 SNEGSKA (reference sequence). The CDR3 loop reads CGADTSGIVNEQFF. The CDR3 DNA sequence: TGCGGTGCAGACACTAGCGGGATCGTTAATGAGCAGTTCTTC.

Ten or more counts support this clonotype. The rearrangement uses TRBV7-9 and TRBJ2-1; 8 bases are a match to TRBD2. The CDR3 is 14 amino acids. Per the germline V gene, CDR1 is SEHNR and CDR2 is FQNEAQ (reference sequence). Unmatched junction bases numbered 5, after V lost 3 bases and J lost 7 bases. CDR3 coding DNA: TGTGCCAGCAGCTTCAGCGGGAGTTCAAATGAGCAGTTCTTC. Protein sequence: CASSFSGSSNEQFF.

The chain joins TRBV10-3 to TRBJ2-4; the D gene is possibly TRBD2 (6 bases). This CDR3 is 15 amino acids long. Trimming cost V 2 bases and J 8 bases, with 16 bases left between them. The germline CDR1 and CDR2 sequences are ENHRY and SYGVKD. CDR3 loop: CAISERGLPQDIQYF. The CDR3 DNA reads TGTGCCATCAGTGAGAGGGGACTGCCCCAGGACATTCAGTACTTC.

This clonotype has a count of ten or more. This chain connects TRBV28 to TRBJ2-5; maybe TRBD2 (6 bases). This CDR3 spans 15 amino acids. Germline CDR1 reads MDHEN; CDR2 reads SYDVKM. The ends were cut back, 5 bases at V and 1 base at J, with 14 bases in the middle. In nucleotides, the CDR3 is TGTGCCAGCAGTGAGTGGGCGGGACCCCAAGAGACCCAGTACTTC. Its protein product is CASSEWAGPQETQYF.

This clonotype showed up just a few times. The V and J genes are TRBV29-1 and TRBJ1-1, with D unclear. V was trimmed by 6 bases and J by 4 bases, leaving 12 bases between them. The CDR3 spans 12 residues. Germline V gives CDR1 SQVTM, CDR2 ANQGSEA. CDR3 in amino acids: CSVRSGRTEAFF. The DNA for the CDR3 is TGCAGCGTCAGATCAGGACGCACTGAAGCTTTCTTT.

Only a few counts were recorded for this clonotype. The chain joins TRBV12-3 or TRBV12-4 to TRBJ2-7, with TRBD1 matching over 10 bases. V gave up 4 bases and J gave up 5 bases; unmatched junction bases: 8. The CDR3 is 15 amino acids. CDR3 DNA sequence: TGTGCCAGCAGTTCTAGACAGGGGGCGTTGGACGAGCAGTACTTC. Amino acids: CASSSRQGALDEQYF.

As regards this clonotype: This is likely a read error, given that the CDR3 carries no conserved phenylalanine or tryptophan at its end. This chain links TRBV28 with TRBJ2-7; 9 nucleotides line up with TRBD1. Germline CDR1 and CDR2: MDHEN and SYDVKM. CDR3 length: 16 residues. Losses at the gene ends were 2 bases for V and 4 bases for J; bases not matched to a gene: 9. In DNA, the CDR3 is TGTGCCAGCAGTTTAGCAACCGGGACAGGGTCGTACGAGCAGTACCTC. Translated, it gives CASSLATGTGSYEQYL.